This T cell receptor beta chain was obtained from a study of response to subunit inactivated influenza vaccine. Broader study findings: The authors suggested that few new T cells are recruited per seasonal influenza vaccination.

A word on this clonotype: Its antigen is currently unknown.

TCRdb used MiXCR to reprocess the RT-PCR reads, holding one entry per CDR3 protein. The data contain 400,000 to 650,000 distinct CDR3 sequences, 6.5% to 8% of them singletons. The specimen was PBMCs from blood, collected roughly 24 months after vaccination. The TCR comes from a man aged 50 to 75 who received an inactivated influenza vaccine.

CDR3 coding DNA: TGTGCCAGCAGTGGTGAAGCGGGCTGGCAAGAGACCCAGTACTTC. This translates into CASSGEAGWQETQYF. J is TRBJ2-5 and V is TRBV6-1; tentatively, D is TRBD2 (6 bases). The CDR3 spans 15 residues. Trimming pared 4 bases from V and 2 bases from J, leaving 14 bases between. Germline loops: CDR1 MNHNS, CDR2 SASEGT.